A single sample gave rise to the 10 T cell receptor beta chains below, sequenced in a study of CD8+ T cells in alopecia areata. cDNA serving as the sequencing template came from extracted, reverse transcribed RNA. Sequenced by immunoSEQ multiplex PCR; TCRdb stores in-frame clones only, minus some. This table holds under 250,000 clones, around 62% found once. Sequencing used CD4+ T cells sorted from blood, obtained at week 0. The origin of the receptors is a human donor with alopecia areata.

This rearrangement joins TRBV29-1 to TRBJ2-3, with D perhaps matching TRBD1 or TRBD2 (6 bases each). Germline V lookup: CDR1 SQVTM, CDR2 ANQGSEA. The V and J ends lost 4 bases and 0 bases respectively, with 17 bases between them. The CDR3 runs to 16 residues. Written as DNA, the CDR3 is TGCAGCGTTGTCGGGGGCCGACAGGCTAGCACAGATACGCAGTATTTT. It codes for CSVVGGRQASTDTQYF.

The table lists this clone with a few counts. The V call is TRBV19, the J call TRBJ1-5, with a tentative D call TRBD1 (6 bases). This CDR3 contains 14 residues. V gave up 10 bases and J gave up 3 bases, with 16 bases separating them. Looked up from germline, CDR1 is LNHDA and CDR2 is SQIVND (reference sequence). This CDR3 reads CATGTRLFNQPQHF. CDR3 bases: TGTGCCACCGGGACAAGACTATTCAATCAGCCCCAGCATTTT.

This sequence joins TRBV30 and TRBJ2-1; weak D call: TRBD1 (5 bases). CDR1 and CDR2 (germline): GTSNPN, SVGIG (reference sequence). The CDR3 has 16 amino acids. V lost 0 bases and J lost 4, with 16 bases in between. Written as DNA, the CDR3 is TGTGCCTGGAGTGTACTGGGGCATACGACGTACAATGAGCAGTTCTTC. It translates to CAWSVLGHTTYNEQFF.

The V gene is TRBV4-1, the J gene TRBJ2-1; D unclear. This CDR3 contains 15 residues. V gave up 2 bases and J gave up 7 bases, with 15 bases separating them. Germline CDR1 is MGHRA and CDR2 is YSYEKL. CDR3 nucleotide sequence: TGCGCCAGCAGCCAACTATACCCGATTACTAATGAGCAGTTCTTC. As protein: CASSQLYPITNEQFF.

This chain connects TRBV18 to TRBJ1-1; D is ambiguous. Looked up from germline, CDR1 is KGHSH and CDR2 is LQKENI. V was shortened by 3 bases and J by 1 base, with 9 bases between the two germline ends. The CDR3 consists of 14 residues. As DNA, the CDR3 is TGTGCCAGCTCACCGAAGACGGGGAACACTGAAGCTTTCTTT. Translating it yields CASSPKTGNTEAFF.

This clone was observed once. The J gene is TRBJ1-2, the V gene TRBV5-1, with D perhaps matching TRBD1 (5 bases). The CDR3 runs to 15 residues. The germline V gene has CDR1 SGHRS and CDR2 YFSETQ. V was clipped by 4 bases and J by 2 bases, with 15 bases between them. CDR3 sequence reads: CASSGPREKNYGYTF. As DNA, the CDR3 is TGCGCCAGCAGCGGACCCAGGGAGAAGAACTATGGCTACACCTTC.

This clone has a handful of counts. J is TRBJ2-3 and V is TRBV29-1, with TRBD2 as a possible D gene (6 bases). The length of the CDR3 is 12 residues. V gave up 5 bases and J gave up 6 bases, with 12 bases separating them. Germline CDR1 SQVTM, CDR2 ANQGSEA. CDR3: CSVWDAGDTQYF. In nucleotides, the CDR3 is TGCAGCGTTTGGGACGCGGGGGATACGCAGTATTTT.

The sample holds a few counts of this clone. This chain connects TRBV14 to TRBJ2-7, with 9 bases matching TRBD1. V shed 4 bases, J shed 2 bases, and the junction held 6 bases outside the gene matches. The CDR3 loop spans 15 amino acids. Germline-derived CDR1 and CDR2 are SGHDN and FVKESK. This chain's CDR3 is CASSPTGTGTYEQYF. The CDR3 DNA is TGTGCCAGCAGCCCGACCGGGACAGGGACCTACGAGCAGTACTTC.

This chain joins TRBV7-9 and TRBJ1-2; D not resolved. CDR3 length: 14 amino acids. CDR1 SEHNR and CDR2 FQNEAQ come from the germline V gene (reference sequence). Trimming left V 1 base short and J 4 bases short, with 10 bases between. CDR3 protein: CASSLVATGYGYTF. CDR3 DNA sequence: TGTGCCAGCAGCTTAGTGGCCACCGGCTATGGCTACACCTTC.

J is TRBJ2-7 and V is TRBV5-4, with TRBD2 matching 10 bases. The J segment lost 0 bases and the V segment lost 1 base, leaving 10 bases of the junction unmatched. The germline V gene encodes CDR1 SGHNT and CDR2 YYREEE (reference sequence). CDR3 length equals 18 residues. The CDR3 DNA is TGTGCCAGCAGCTTGTTCTTACTAGCGGGATCGGGCTCCTACGAGCAGTACTTC. This translates into CASSLFLLAGSGSYEQYF.